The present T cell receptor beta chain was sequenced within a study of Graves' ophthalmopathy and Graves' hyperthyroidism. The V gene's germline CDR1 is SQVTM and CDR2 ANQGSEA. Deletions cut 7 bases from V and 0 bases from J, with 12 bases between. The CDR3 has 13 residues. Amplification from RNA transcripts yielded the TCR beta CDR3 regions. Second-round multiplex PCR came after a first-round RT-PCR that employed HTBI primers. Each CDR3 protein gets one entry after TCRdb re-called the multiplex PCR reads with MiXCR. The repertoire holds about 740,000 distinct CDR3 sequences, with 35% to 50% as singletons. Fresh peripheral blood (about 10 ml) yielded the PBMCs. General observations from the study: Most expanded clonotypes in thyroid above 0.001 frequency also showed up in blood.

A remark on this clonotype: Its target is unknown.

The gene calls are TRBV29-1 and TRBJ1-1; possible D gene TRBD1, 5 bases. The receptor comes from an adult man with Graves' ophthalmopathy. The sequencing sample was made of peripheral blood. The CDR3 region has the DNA TGCAGCGCTAACTCGGGGGTGAACACTGAAGCTTTCTTT. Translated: CSANSGVNTEAFF. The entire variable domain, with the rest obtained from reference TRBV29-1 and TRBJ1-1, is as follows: SAVISQKPSRDICQRGTSLTIQCQVDSQVTMMFWYRQQPGQSLTLIATANQGSEATYESGFVIDKFPISRPNLTFSTLTVSNMSPEDSSIYLCSANSGVNTEAFFGQGTRLTVV.